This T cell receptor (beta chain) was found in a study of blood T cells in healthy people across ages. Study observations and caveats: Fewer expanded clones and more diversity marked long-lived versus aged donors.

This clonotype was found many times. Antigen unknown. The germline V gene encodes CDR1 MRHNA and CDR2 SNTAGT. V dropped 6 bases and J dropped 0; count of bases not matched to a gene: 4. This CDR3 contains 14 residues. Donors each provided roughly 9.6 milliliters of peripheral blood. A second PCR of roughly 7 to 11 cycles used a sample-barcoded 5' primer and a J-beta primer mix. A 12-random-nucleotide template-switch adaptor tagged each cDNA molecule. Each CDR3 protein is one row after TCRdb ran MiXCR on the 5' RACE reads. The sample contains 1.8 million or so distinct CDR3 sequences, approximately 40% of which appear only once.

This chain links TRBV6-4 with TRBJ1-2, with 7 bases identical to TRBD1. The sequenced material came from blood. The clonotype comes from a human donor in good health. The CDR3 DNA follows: TGTGCCAGCAGCACGGACAGGACTAACTATGGCTACACCTTC. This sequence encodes CASSTDRTNYGYTF.